The 9 T cell receptor beta chains in this list originate from one sample, sequenced in a study of tumor and adjacent non-tumor tissue in lung cancer. RNA was extracted from bulk tissue without any cell sorting. The library came from three nested PCR rounds adapted from ARM-PCR protocols. TCRdb called the multiplex PCR reads again in MiXCR, with one record for every CDR3 protein. The sample holds about 70,000 distinct CDR3 sequences; more than 70% are singletons and the top ten take about 30%. Sequenced sample: lung tumor tissue. The receptors shown here come from a man aged 55 to 70 with non-small cell lung cancer.

The chain carries TRBV25-1 and TRBJ2-1; a possible D gene is TRBD1 (6 bases). The germline CDR1 and CDR2 sequences are MGHDK and SYGVNS. Trimming removed 7 bases at V and 7 bases at J, with 8 bases between. The CDR3 spans 11 residues. For the CDR3, the DNA is TGTGCCAGCATACAGGGAAATGAGCAGTTCTTC. This codes for CASIQGNEQFF. Full variable domain (missing parts from reference TRBV25-1 and TRBJ2-1): EADIYQTPRYLVIGTGKKITLECSQTMGHDKMYWYQQDPGMELHLIHYSYGVNSTEKGDLSSESTVSRIRTEHFPLTLESARPSHTSQYLCASIQGNEQFFGPGTRLTVL.

To note about this clonotype: Compared with germline, one end of the junction differs, possibly owing to a read error. This sequence joins TRBV28 and TRBJ2-4; D uncertain. CDR1 is MDHEN, CDR2 SYDVKM, per germline. The CDR3 is made up of 15 amino acids. CDR3 bases: TGTGCCAGCAGTTTATACCCCTTAGCCAAATACATTCAATACTTC. This encodes CASSLYPLAKYIQYF.

As for this clonotype: Germline and junction disagree at one end, which may indicate a read error. The chain has TRBV5-4 and TRBJ2-3; D uncertain. The CDR3 is 14 amino acids. CDR1 is SGHNT and CDR2 is YYREEE in the germline V gene (reference sequence). The CDR3 spells CTSSQQTTADTQYF. The CDR3 DNA is TGTACCAGCAGCCAACAGACAACCGCAGATACGCAGTATTTT.

Details on this clonotype: One junction end does not reproduce the germline sequence, and a read error may be involved. V gene TRBV30 combines with J gene TRBJ1-6, with unresolved D. The V gene's germline CDR1 is GTSNPN and CDR2 SVGIG (reference sequence). CDR3 length: 12 residues. CDR3 sequence (DNA): TGTGCCTGGAGTCCGGATGATTCACCCTTAAACTTT. This sequence encodes CAWSPDDSPLNF.

Comments on this clonotype: Compared with germline, one end of the junction differs, possibly owing to a read error. The chain is built from TRBV20-1 and TRBJ2-3; 9 bases agree with TRBD2. CDR3 length equals 13 residues. Germline V gene sequence: CDR1 DFQATT, CDR2 SNEGSKA (reference sequence). DNA for the CDR3: TGCAATGCGCCTAGCGGGACCACAGATACGCAGTGTTTT. Residues: CNAPSGTTDTQCF.

J is TRBJ2-3 and V is TRBV10-3; 7 nucleotides match TRBD2. The CDR3 runs to 15 residues. Germline-derived CDR1 and CDR2 are ENHRY and SYGVKD. CDR3 amino acids: CLISEERGETDTQYF. CDR3 nucleotides: TGTCTCATCAGTGAGGAGCGGGGAGAGACAGATACGCAGTATTTT.

Points on this clonotype: One base away lies a much larger clone, so this may be a sequencing read error. The gene calls are TRBV28 and TRBJ2-2; TRBD2 agrees at 9 bases. Germline CDR1 reads MDHEN; CDR2 reads SYDVKM. The CDR3 is 15 residues long. The CDR3 protein is CVSRVSGSVYGELFF. Written as DNA, the CDR3 is TGTGTCAGCAGGGTTAGCGGGAGTGTTTACGGGGAGCTGTTTTTT.

Notes on this clonotype: No conserved phenylalanine or tryptophan ends this CDR3, so it is likely a read error. V is TRBV20-1 and J is TRBJ2-1; D might be TRBD1 or TRBD2, each matching 5 bases. The CDR3 has 12 amino acids. Germline lookup yields CDR1 DFQATT and CDR2 SNEGSKA (reference sequence). The CDR3 protein is CIARGPNNEQFL. CDR3 bases: TGCATTGCTAGGGGACCGAATAATGAGCAGTTCCTC.

With respect to this clonotype: This may be a read error, as it is one base from a much larger clone. The V call is TRBV5-4, the J call TRBJ2-5, with D tentatively TRBD1 or TRBD2 (5 bases each). This CDR3 region has 13 residues. Looked up from germline, CDR1 is SGHNT and CDR2 is YYREEE (reference sequence). The CDR3 protein is CASSFLRGETRYF. CDR3 nucleotides: TGTGCCAGCAGCTTTCTGAGGGGAGAGACCCGGTACTTC.